In its sample, the clone carrying this TCR beta chain was seen many times. Since it is a stray read in a library aimed at alpha chains, this beta chain has a size that is not meaningful. This entry belongs to a study of spatial heterogeneity in lung cancer. This sample's time point: blood taken at disease recurrence. Sequencing of whole RNA from tumor, nontumor lung or frozen PBMC involved no sorting. V lost 4 bases, J lost 7 bases, and 14 bases lay in between. Germline CDR1 and CDR2: SGHDN and FVKESK. This CDR3 is built from 13 residues. Unique molecular identifiers tagged every individual TCR cDNA molecule. MiXCR was run by TCRdb on the 5' RACE reads, yielding one entry per CDR3 protein. The repertoire holds roughly 9,700 distinct CDR3 sequences, approximately 3.9% seen once, with around a sixth in the top ten.

The TCR was taken from a female donor with early-stage non-small cell lung cancer. The sample here was PBMCs, taken at recurrence. The chain joins TRBV14 to TRBJ2-7; no clear D gene. CDR3 protein: CASSRATLREQYF. The CDR3 coding sequence is TGTGCCAGCAGCCGCGCAACACTACGGGAGCAGTACTTC.